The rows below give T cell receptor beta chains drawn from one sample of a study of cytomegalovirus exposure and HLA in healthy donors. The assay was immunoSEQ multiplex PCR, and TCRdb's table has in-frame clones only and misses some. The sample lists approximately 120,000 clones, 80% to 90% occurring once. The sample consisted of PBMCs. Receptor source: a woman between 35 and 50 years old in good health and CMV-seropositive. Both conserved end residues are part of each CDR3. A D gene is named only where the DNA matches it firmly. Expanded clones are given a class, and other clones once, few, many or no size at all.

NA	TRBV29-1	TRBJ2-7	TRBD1	TGCAGCGTTGAAGACTTGGGGACAGGGCCGGGCGAGCAGTACTTC	CSVEDLGTGPGEQYF
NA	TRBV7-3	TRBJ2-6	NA	TGTGCCAGCAGCTTGAGCAGGGATACTGGGGCCAACGTCCTGACTTTC	CASSLSRDTGANVLTF
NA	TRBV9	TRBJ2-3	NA	TGTGCCAGCAGCCCCCCTGCGGGGACAGCCTTTAATACGCAGTATTTT	CASSPPAGTAFNTQYF
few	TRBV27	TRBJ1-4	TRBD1	TGTGCCAGCAGTTTACCAACGACAGGGGCTACTAATGAAAAACTGTTTTTT	CASSLPTTGATNEKLFF
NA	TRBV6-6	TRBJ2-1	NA	TGTGCCAGCAGTACCCCAGGGAATCCCTACAATGAGCAGTTCTTC	CASSTPGNPYNEQFF
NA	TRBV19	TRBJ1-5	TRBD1	TGTGCCAGTAGTAGACAGGGGGCTGATCAGCCCCAGCATTTT	CASSRQGADQPQHF
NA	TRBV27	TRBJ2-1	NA	TGTGCCAGCAGTTTTTCTTCGTGGGTAGCGGAAAGCTCCTACAATGAGCAGTTCTTC	CASSFSSWVAESSYNEQFF
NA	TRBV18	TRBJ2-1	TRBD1	TGTGCCAGCTCACCACGACAGGGTACCGACAATGAGCAGTTCTTC	CASSPRQGTDNEQFF
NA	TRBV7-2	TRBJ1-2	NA	TGTGCCAGCAGCTCGGACAGCGTCAACTATGGCTACACCTTC	CASSSDSVNYGYTF
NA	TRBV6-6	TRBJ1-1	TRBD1	TGTGCCAGCAGTTTATCTGCCGGGACAGGGGGTGAAGCTTTCTTT	CASSLSAGTGGEAFF
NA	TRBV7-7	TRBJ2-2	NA	TGTGCTAGCAGCTTAGCGCCATCGGGAATGGGTGGGGAGCTGTTTTTT	CASSLAPSGMGGELFF
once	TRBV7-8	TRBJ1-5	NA	TGTGCCAGCAGCTTAGTTCACAGGGACGGCAATCAGCCCCAGCATTTT	CASSLVHRDGNQPQHF
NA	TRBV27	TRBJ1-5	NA	TGTGCCAGCAGTTCGAAAGGGGGCAATCAGCCCCAGCATTTT	CASSSKGGNQPQHF
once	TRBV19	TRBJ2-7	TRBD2	TGTGCCAGTAGTATACTAGCGGGAGAGGACGAGCAGTACTTC	CASSILAGEDEQYF
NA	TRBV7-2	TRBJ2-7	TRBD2	TGCGCCAGCAGCTTGCGGGAGGAAGAAGAGCAGTACTTC	CASSLREEEEQYF
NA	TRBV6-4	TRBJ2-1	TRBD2	TGTGCCAGCAGTGGGGTAGCGGGAGGACCCCTTGAGCAGTTCTTC	CASSGVAGGPLEQFF
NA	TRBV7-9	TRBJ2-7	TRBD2	TGTGCCAGCAGCTTAGAGGGAGGGCGGAGCTCCTACGAGCAGTACTTC	CASSLEGGRSSYEQYF
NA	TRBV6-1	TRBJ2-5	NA	TGTGCCAGCAGTGAACAAGGTGGGAGGGAGACCCAGTACTTC	CASSEQGGRETQYF
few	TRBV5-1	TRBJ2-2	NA	TGCGCCAGCAGCTTGGGCGGAAACACCGGGGAGCTGTTTTTT	CASSLGGNTGELFF
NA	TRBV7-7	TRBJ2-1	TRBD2	TGTGCTAGCAGCTTGAGTTTAGCGGGAGTGAATGAGCAGTTCTTC	CASSLSLAGVNEQFF
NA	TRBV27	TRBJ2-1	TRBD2	TGTGCCAGCAGTATCTGGACTAGCGGGAGGTACAATGAGCAGTTCTTC	CASSIWTSGRYNEQFF
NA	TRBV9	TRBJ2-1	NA	TGTGCCAGCAGCGACGGAGGTAGCGGATTCTACAATGAGCAGTTCTTC	CASSDGGSGFYNEQFF
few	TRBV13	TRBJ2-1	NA	TGTGCCAGCAGCTTTGCCCAGGATGAGCAGTTCTTC	CASSFAQDEQFF
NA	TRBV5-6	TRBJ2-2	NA	TGTGCCAGCACCCCGACAATCGGGGCCGGGGAGCTGTTTTTT	CASTPTIGAGELFF
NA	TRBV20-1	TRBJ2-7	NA	TGCAGTGCTTCCAGCTACGAGCAGTACTTC	CSASSYEQYF
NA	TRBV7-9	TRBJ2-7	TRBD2	TGTGCCAGCAGCCGGGTGACTAGCGGGAACGAGCAGTACTTC	CASSRVTSGNEQYF
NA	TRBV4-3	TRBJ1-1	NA	TGCGCCAGCAGCCAAGAACCTGGGGGCAGGGCGGTTACTGAAGCTTTCTTT	CASSQEPGGRAVTEAFF
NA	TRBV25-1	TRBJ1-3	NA	TGTGCCAGCGAAGACGGGAGAGCTGGAAACACCATATATTTT	CASEDGRAGNTIYF
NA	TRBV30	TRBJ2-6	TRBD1	TGTGCCTGGAGTGGGACAGGGTCATCCTCTGGGGCCAACGTCCTGACTTTC	CAWSGTGSSSGANVLTF
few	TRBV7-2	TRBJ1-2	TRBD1	TGTGCCAGCAGCCTCGACAGGGGTCGGAGTGGCTACACCTTC	CASSLDRGRSGYTF
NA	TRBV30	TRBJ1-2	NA	TGTGCCTGGGACACCGGGACTGGGGGAGGCTACACCTTC	CAWDTGTGGGYTF
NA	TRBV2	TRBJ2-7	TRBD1	TGTGCCAGCAGTGCCTCTTCGACAGGGGGCGGCGAGCAGTACTTC	CASSASSTGGGEQYF
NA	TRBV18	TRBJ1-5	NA	TGTGCCAGCTCATCTCCCGGGACACGGAACATCCAGCCCCAGCATTTT	CASSSPGTRNIQPQHF
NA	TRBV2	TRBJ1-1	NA	TGTGCCAGCAGTGAAAGACACACGAACACTGAAGCTTTCTTT	CASSERHTNTEAFF
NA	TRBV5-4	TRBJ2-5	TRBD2	TGTGCCAGCAGCTTGGGGGCGGGAGGTCAACAAGAGACCCAGTACTTC	CASSLGAGGQQETQYF
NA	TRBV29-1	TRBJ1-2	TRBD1	TGCAGCGTTGAAGGTGGGACAGGGGGCGACTATGGCTACACCTTC	CSVEGGTGGDYGYTF
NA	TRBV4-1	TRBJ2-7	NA	TGCGCCAGCAGCCAAGCGACAGGCTCCTACGAGCAGTACTTC	CASSQATGSYEQYF
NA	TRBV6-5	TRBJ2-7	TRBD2	TGTGCCAGCAGTTACTCCCTAGCGGGAGGAAGGTACGAGCAGTACTTC	CASSYSLAGGRYEQYF
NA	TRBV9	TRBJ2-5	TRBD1	TGTGCCAGCAGCGTCGACAGGGGCACTGAGACCCAGTACTTC	CASSVDRGTETQYF
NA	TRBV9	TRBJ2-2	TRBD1	TGTGCCAGCAGCGCGGCTATAACAGGGGGCACCGGGGAGCTGTTTTTT	CASSAAITGGTGELFF
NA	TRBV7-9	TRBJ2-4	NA	TGTGCCAGCAGCTTACTAACCAAAAACATTCAGTACTTC	CASSLLTKNIQYF
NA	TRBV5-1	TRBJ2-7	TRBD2	TGCGCCAGCAGCTTGGCCCGGACTAGCGGGCTCTACGAGCAGTACTTC	CASSLARTSGLYEQYF
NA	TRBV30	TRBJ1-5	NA	TGTGCCTGGACCCCGGGGACATTGAGCAATCAGCCCCAGCATTTT	CAWTPGTLSNQPQHF
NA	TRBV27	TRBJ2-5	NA	TGTGCCAGCAGTTTACTGCCAGGGCTCCAAGAGACCCAGTACTTC	CASSLLPGLQETQYF
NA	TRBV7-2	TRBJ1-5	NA	TGTGCCAGCAGCTTACCGGGACAGCCCCAGCATTTT	CASSLPGQPQHF
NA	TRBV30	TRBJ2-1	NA	TGTGCCTGGAGTGTCGGGGGTGAGCAGTTCTTC	CAWSVGGEQFF
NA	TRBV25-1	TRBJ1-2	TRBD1	TGTGCCAGCAGTGAAACCAGGACAGGGCCGGGGTATGGCTACACCTTC	CASSETRTGPGYGYTF
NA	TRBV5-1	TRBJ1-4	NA	TGCGCCAGCAGCTCAACAGACGCGGGAAAACTGTTTTTT	CASSSTDAGKLFF
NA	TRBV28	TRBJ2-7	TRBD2	TGTGCCAGCAGTTCTAGCGGGAGTAACGAGCAGTACTTC	CASSSSGSNEQYF